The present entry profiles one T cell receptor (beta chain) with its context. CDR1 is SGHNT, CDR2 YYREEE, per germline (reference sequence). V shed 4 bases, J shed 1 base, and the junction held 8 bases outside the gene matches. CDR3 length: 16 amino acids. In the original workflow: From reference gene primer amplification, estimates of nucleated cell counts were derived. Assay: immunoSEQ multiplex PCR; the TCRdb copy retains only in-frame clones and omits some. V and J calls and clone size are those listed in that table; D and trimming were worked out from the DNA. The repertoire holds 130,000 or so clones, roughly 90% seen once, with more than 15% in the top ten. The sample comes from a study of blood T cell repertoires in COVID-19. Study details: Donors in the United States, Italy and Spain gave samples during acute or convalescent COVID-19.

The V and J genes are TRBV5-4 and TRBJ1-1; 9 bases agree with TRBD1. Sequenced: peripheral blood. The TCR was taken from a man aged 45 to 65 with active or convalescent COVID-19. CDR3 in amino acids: CASSRGGTGQNTEAFF. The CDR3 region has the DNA TGTGCCAGCAGCCGAGGAGGGACAGGGCAGAACACTGAAGCTTTCTTT.